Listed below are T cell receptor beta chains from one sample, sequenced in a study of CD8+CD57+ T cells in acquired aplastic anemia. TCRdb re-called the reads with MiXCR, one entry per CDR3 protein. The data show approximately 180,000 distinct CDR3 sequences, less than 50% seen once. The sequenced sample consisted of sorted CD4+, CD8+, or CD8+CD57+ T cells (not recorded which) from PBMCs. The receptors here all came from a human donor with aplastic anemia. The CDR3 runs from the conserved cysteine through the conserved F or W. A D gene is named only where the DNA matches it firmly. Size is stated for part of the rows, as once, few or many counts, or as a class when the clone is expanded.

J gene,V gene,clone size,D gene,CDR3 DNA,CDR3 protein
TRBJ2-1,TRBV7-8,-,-,TGTGCCAGCAGCTTTTGGTCGGACCCGTGGCAGTTCTTC,CASSFWSDPWQFF
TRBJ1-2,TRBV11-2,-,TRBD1,TGTGCCAGCAGCGTATCTCAGGGGGCGGGCGACAACTATGGCTACACCTTC,CASSVSQGAGDNYGYTF
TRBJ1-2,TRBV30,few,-,TGTGCCTGGAGTGTACCGCCCCTCGGGGGTTATGGCTACACCTTC,CAWSVPPLGGYGYTF
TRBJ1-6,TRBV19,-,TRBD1,TGTGCCAGTCGAAAAACAGGGGGAAATTCACCCCTCCACTTT,CASRKTGGNSPLHF
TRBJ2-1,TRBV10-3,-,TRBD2,TGTGCCATCAGTGAGTCGATGGCGGGGGACTACAATGAGCAGTTCTTC,CAISESMAGDYNEQFF
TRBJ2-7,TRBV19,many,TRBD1,TGTGCCAGCCGGGGACAGGACACCTACGAGCAGTACTTC,CASRGQDTYEQYF
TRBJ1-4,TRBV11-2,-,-,TGTGCCAGCAGCCCTGGGATAGGTAATGAAAAACTGTTTTTT,CASSPGIGNEKLFF
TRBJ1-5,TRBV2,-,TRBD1,TGTGCCAGCAGGGGGACAGGGGCTCAGCCCCAGCATTTT,CASRGTGAQPQHF
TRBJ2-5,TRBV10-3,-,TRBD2,TGTGCCATCAGTACTAGCGGGGGGCAAGAGACCCAGTACTTC,CAISTSGGQETQYF
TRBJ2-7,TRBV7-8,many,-,TGTGCCAGCAGCGGGCGGGACGGAGCCTACGAGCAGTACTTC,CASSGRDGAYEQYF
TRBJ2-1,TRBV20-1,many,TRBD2,TGCAGTGCTAGAGAAAAGCGGGGGGGTTATGAGCAGTTCTTC,CSAREKRGGYEQFF
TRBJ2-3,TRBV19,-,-,TGTGCCAGTAGTATGCACCGGGCGATGGTCGGTACGCAGTATTTT,CASSMHRAMVGTQYF
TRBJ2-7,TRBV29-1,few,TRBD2,TGCAGCGTGGAAGACCCGGGACTAGCCTACGAGCAGTACTTC,CSVEDPGLAYEQYF
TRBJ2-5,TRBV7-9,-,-,TGTGCCAGCCGAGGGGCGGGAAGGGAGACCCAGTACTTC,CASRGAGRETQYF
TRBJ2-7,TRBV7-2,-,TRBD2,TGTGCCAGCAGCTTAGCTAGTCTGTCTAGCGGGAGGATGTACGAGCAGTACTTC,CASSLASLSSGRMYEQYF
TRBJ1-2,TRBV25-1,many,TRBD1,TGTGCCAGCCAGCCCTTAGTGGGACAGTACCATGGCTACACCTTC,CASQPLVGQYHGYTF
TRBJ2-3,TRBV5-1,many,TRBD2,TGCGCCAGCAGCCAAGGGCCTAGCGGGCTCGGAGGGACAGATACGCAGTATTTT,CASSQGPSGLGGTDTQYF
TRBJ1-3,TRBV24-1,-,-,TGTGCCACCAGTCCGGGGCCCGGAAACACCATATATTTT,CATSPGPGNTIYF
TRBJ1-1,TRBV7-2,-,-,TGTGCCAGCAGCTTAGGAGATGGAGGTGAAGCTTTCTTT,CASSLGDGGEAFF
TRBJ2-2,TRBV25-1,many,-,TGTGCCAGCAGTGAAGAAGTCTGGGCTACCGGGGAGCTGTTTTTT,CASSEEVWATGELFF
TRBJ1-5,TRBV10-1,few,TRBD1,TGCGCCAGCAGCACAGGGGGCGTAGGACAGCCCCAGCATTTT,CASSTGGVGQPQHF
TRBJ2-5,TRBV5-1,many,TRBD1,TGCGCCAGCAGACAGGGGCAGTACCAAGAGACCCAGTACTTC,CASRQGQYQETQYF
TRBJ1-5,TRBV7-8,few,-,TGTGCCAGCAGCCCCCGCCCCTACAATCAGCCCCAGCATTTT,CASSPRPYNQPQHF
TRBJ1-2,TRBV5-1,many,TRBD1,TGCGCCAGCAGCCAAGGGGACAGGGGAAATGGCTACACCTTC,CASSQGDRGNGYTF
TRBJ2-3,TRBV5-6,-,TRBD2,TGTGCCACCAGACTAGCGGGAAGCACAGATACGCAGTATTTT,CATRLAGSTDTQYF
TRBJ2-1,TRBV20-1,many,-,TGCAGTGCTAGAACTATTGGTGAGCAGTTCTTC,CSARTIGEQFF
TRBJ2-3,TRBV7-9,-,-,TGTGCGTACCAAGGGGATACGCAGTATTTT,CAYQGDTQYF
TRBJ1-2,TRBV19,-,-,TGTGCCAGTAGTACCTATGGGGAGAGGACGGATGGCTACACCTTC,CASSTYGERTDGYTF